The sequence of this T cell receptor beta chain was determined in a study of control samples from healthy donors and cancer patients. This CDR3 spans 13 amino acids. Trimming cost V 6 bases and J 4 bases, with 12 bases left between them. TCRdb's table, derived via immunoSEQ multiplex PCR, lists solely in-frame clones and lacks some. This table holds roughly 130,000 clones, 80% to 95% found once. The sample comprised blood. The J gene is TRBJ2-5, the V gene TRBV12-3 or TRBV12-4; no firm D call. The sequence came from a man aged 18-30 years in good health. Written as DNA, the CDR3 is TGTGCCAGCAGCCTGGGCAGAGCAGAGACCCAGTACTTC. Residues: CASSLGRAETQYF.